The clone carrying this T cell receptor beta chain was observed a single time. The germline V and J ends were trimmed by 3 bases and 2 bases, with 8 bases remaining between them. Germline V gives CDR1 SGHVS, CDR2 FQNEAQ. This CDR3 contains 15 residues. Clones were read by immunoSEQ multiplex PCR, and TCRdb kept only the in-frame ones, dropping some. The table lists under 200,000 clones, under 90% of them singletons. The data stem from a study of blood T cell repertoires in COVID-19. The sequence came from a woman in her sixties or seventies with COVID-19, enrolled during active disease. The rearrangement joins TRBV7-8 to TRBJ2-6; the D gene is possibly TRBD1 (6 bases). The sequenced material came from peripheral blood. DNA of the CDR3: TGTGCCAGCAGCTTCACAGGGACTGGGGCCAACGTCCTGACTTTC. It specifies CASSFTGTGANVLTF.